These 32 T cell receptor beta chains came from one sample sequenced in a study of OX40 agonist ivuxolimab in advanced cancers. The protocol was immunoSEQ multiplex PCR, while the TCRdb copy is restricted to in-frame clones and leaves out a portion. The table lists around 82,000 clones, 85% to 90% of them singletons. The sample in question was CD4+ or CD8+ T cells sorted from blood, obtained in a trial of the OX40 agonist ivuxolimab. These receptors originate from an adult with an advanced solid tumor such as melanoma, head and neck, liver or kidney cancer.

This clone came up a few times. The chain is built from TRBV4-3 and TRBJ2-7, with D hard to call. The CDR3 sequence is 14 residues long. The V and J ends lost 1 base and 0 bases respectively, with 7 bases between them. The germline gives CDR1 LGHNA, CDR2 YSLEER. CDR3 coding DNA: TGCGCCAGCAGCCAAGTGCAACGCTCCTACGAGCAGTACTTC. This codes for CASSQVQRSYEQYF.

The J gene is TRBJ2-7, the V gene TRBV7-2; 7 nucleotides align to TRBD2. Germline V gene sequence: CDR1 SGHTA, CDR2 FQGNSA. Trimming took 1 base from V and 3 from J; bases not matched to a gene: 6. This CDR3 is 15 amino acids long. The CDR3 DNA reads as TGTGCCAGCAGCTTAGGTCAAAGCGGGATCTACGAGCAGTACTTC. Translation: CASSLGQSGIYEQYF.

J is TRBJ1-3 and V is TRBV9; possibly TRBD1 for D (5 bases). V was trimmed by 4 bases and J by 0 bases, leaving 8 bases between them. The CDR3 is made up of 14 amino acids. The V gene's germline CDR1 is SGDLS and CDR2 YYNGEE. In DNA, the CDR3 is TGTGCCAGCAGCCCCGACAGCTCTGGAAACACCATATATTTT. Its protein product is CASSPDSSGNTIYF.

This clone showed up just once. The rearrangement uses TRBV4-3 and TRBJ1-1; D not resolved. The CDR3 has 13 amino acids. Trimming cost V 1 base and J 1 base, with 4 bases left between them. Germline V gene sequence: CDR1 LGHNA, CDR2 YSLEER. As DNA, the CDR3 is TGCGCCAGCAGCCAAGTTCAGAACACTGAAGCTTTCTTT. Protein product: CASSQVQNTEAFF.

J is TRBJ1-2 and V is TRBV9; tentatively, D is TRBD1 (6 bases). Germline assignment: CDR1 SGDLS and CDR2 YYNGEE. The CDR3 is made up of 14 amino acids. The V end was cut by 2 bases, the J end by 8 bases, with 16 bases between. The CDR3 DNA is TGTGCCAGCAGCGTCGCCGACAGGTCTCGAGGCTACACCTTC. Its translation is CASSVADRSRGYTF.

This chain connects TRBV6-6 to TRBJ2-7, with D perhaps TRBD1 (7 bases). Trimming removed 8 bases at V and 4 bases at J, with 12 bases between. The CDR3 length is 12 residues. CDR1 and CDR2 from the germline V gene are MNHNY and SVGAGI (reference sequence). The CDR3: CASGGTEYEQYF. The CDR3 DNA is TGTGCCAGCGGGGGGACAGAATACGAGCAGTACTTC.

V gene TRBV9 combines with J gene TRBJ2-7, with D perhaps assigned TRBD1 or TRBD2 (5 bases each). The CDR3 runs to 17 residues. Germline V gene lookup returns CDR1 SGDLS and CDR2 YYNGEE. With 7 bases removed from V and 3 bases from J, the gap between germline ends came to 26 bases. The CDR3 protein is CASERQFGTPGHYEQYF. CDR3 DNA sequence: TGTGCCAGCGAGAGACAGTTTGGGACCCCCGGGCACTACGAGCAGTACTTC.

The chain links TRBV27 to TRBJ2-7; D tentatively fits TRBD1 or TRBD2 (6 bases each). The V gene's germline CDR1 is MNHEY and CDR2 SMNVEV (reference sequence). The CDR3 runs 15 residues. V shed 6 bases and J shed 3 bases, with 18 bases lying between them. Here the CDR3 DNA reads TGTGCCAGCAGGGGAGGACCGGGACAAGTCTACGAGCAGTACTTC. Its translation: CASRGGPGQVYEQYF.

This clone was picked up a small number of times. The chain employs TRBV7-2 and TRBJ1-2; 7 bases fit TRBD1. The CDR3 consists of 13 residues. The ends lost 3 bases at V and 10 bases at J; junction bases unmatched: 8. Germline V CDR1 and CDR2: SGHTA, FQGNSA. CDR3 bases: TGTGCCAGCAGCTTGGACAGGACATCGGACTACACCTTC. Amino acid sequence: CASSLDRTSDYTF.

The chain recombines TRBV27 with TRBJ2-7; D not certain. The CDR3 is 16 amino acids. Trimming stripped 5 bases from V and 0 bases from J, with 17 bases between. The germline V gene encodes CDR1 MNHEY and CDR2 SMNVEV (reference sequence). This CDR3 is CASSPAAVRSSYEQYF. The CDR3 DNA is TGTGCCAGCAGTCCCGCCGCGGTGCGGAGCTCCTACGAGCAGTACTTC.

The rearrangement links TRBV5-4 to TRBJ2-1, with TRBD2 matching 9 bases. CDR1 is SGHNT and CDR2 is YYREEE in the germline V gene (reference sequence). The CDR3 is 15 residues long. J was trimmed by 5 bases and V by 1 base; bases with no gene match: 4. The CDR3 sequence: CASSLRLAGNNEQFF. As DNA, the CDR3 is TGTGCCAGCAGCTTGCGGCTAGCGGGAAACAATGAGCAGTTCTTC.

The chain links TRBV5-4 to TRBJ2-5; TRBD2 aligns across 11 bases. Trimming cost V 1 base and J 0 bases; bases outside gene matches: 2. CDR1 and CDR2 (germline): SGHNT, YYREEE (reference sequence). This CDR3 has 16 amino acids. In DNA form, the CDR3 reads TGTGCCAGCAGCTTGAGGACTAGCGGGTACCAAGAGACCCAGTACTTC. Its translation is CASSLRTSGYQETQYF.

In this sample, this clone turned up a few times. The V call is TRBV28, the J call TRBJ1-1; D gene unclear. Germline loops: CDR1 MDHEN, CDR2 SYDVKM. V was clipped by 2 bases and J by 2 bases, with 9 bases between them. The CDR3 consists of 14 residues. The CDR3 DNA is TGTGCCAGCAGTTTAATCCGGGAAAACACTGAAGCTTTCTTT. Translating it yields CASSLIRENTEAFF. Full variable domain (remainder filled in from reference TRBV28 and TRBJ1-1): DVKVTQSSRYLVKRTGEKVFLECVQDMDHENMFWYRQDPGLGLRLIYFSYDVKMKEKGDIPEGYSVSREKKERFSLILESASTNQTSMYLCASSLIRENTEAFFGQGTRLTVV.

This chain links TRBV27 with TRBJ2-7; TRBD1 agrees at 8 bases. The CDR3 totals 14 residues. CDR1 and CDR2 (germline): MNHEY, SMNVEV (reference sequence). Trimming took 7 bases from V and 7 from J; bases not matched to a gene: 12. The CDR3 loop reads CASNPWGQAGEQYF. The CDR3 nucleotides read TGTGCCAGCAACCCTTGGGGACAGGCGGGAGAGCAGTACTTC.

Here the CDR3 reads CASGENSPLHF. The CDR3 DNA sequence: TGTGCCAGCGGGGAGAATTCACCCCTCCACTTT. The genes are TRBV5-4 and TRBJ1-6, with D hard to call. Germline-derived CDR1 and CDR2 are SGHNT and YYREEE (reference sequence). The length of the CDR3 is 11 residues. The V end was cut by 7 bases, the J end by 7 bases, with 6 bases between. Full variable domain (outside the CDR3, taken from reference TRBV5-4 and TRBJ1-6): ETGVTQSPTHLIKTRGQQVTLRCSSQSGHNTVSWYQQALGQGPQFIFQYYREEENGRGNFPPRFSGLQFPNYSSELNVNALELDDSALYLCASGENSPLHFGNGTRLTVT.

The rearrangement links TRBV7-9 to TRBJ1-5, with D possibly matching TRBD1 (5 bases). The V end was cut by 4 bases, the J end by 0 bases, with 10 bases between. Germline V gives CDR1 SEHNR, CDR2 FQNEAQ (reference sequence). This CDR3 is 15 amino acids long. The CDR3 spells CASSWSGNSNQPQHF. The CDR3 DNA follows: TGTGCCAGCAGCTGGTCAGGGAATAGCAATCAGCCCCAGCATTTT.

The genes are TRBV19 and TRBJ1-1; 7 bases are shared with TRBD1. This CDR3 comprises 14 residues. The germline CDR1 and CDR2 sequences are LNHDA and SQIVND (reference sequence). V lost 7 bases and J lost 4; bases outside the gene matches: 9. CDR3 in DNA: TGTGCCAGTATCTCAGGGGGGGTGGGCACTGAAGCTTTCTTT. It is translated as CASISGGVGTEAFF. Looking up the rest from reference TRBV19 and TRBJ1-1 gives the full variable domain: DGGITQSPKYLFRKEGQNVTLSCEQNLNHDAMYWYRQDPGQGLRLIYYSQIVNDFQKGDIAEGYSVSREKKESFPLTVTSAQKNPTAFYLCASISGGVGTEAFFGQGTRLTVV.

The rearrangement joins TRBV28 to TRBJ2-7; 7 bases match TRBD1. Germline trimming cut 3 bases from V and 5 bases from J; bases unmatched to any gene: 4. From germline, CDR1 is MDHEN and CDR2 SYDVKM. CDR3 length: 13 amino acids. CDR3 in amino acids: CASSFPDRDEQYF. The CDR3 DNA reads as TGTGCCAGCAGTTTCCCAGACAGGGACGAGCAGTACTTC. Drawing the rest from reference TRBV28 and TRBJ2-7, the complete variable domain is DVKVTQSSRYLVKRTGEKVFLECVQDMDHENMFWYRQDPGLGLRLIYFSYDVKMKEKGDIPEGYSVSREKKERFSLILESASTNQTSMYLCASSFPDRDEQYFGPGTRLTVT.

The rearrangement uses TRBV9 and TRBJ2-3, with a possible D match to TRBD1 (6 bases). The CDR3 length is 14 residues. With 0 bases removed from V and 5 bases from J, the gap between germline ends came to 10 bases. Germline CDR1 is SGDLS and CDR2 is YYNGEE. The CDR3 nucleotides read TGTGCCAGCAGCGTAGAGACAGGAGGAGATACGCAGTATTTT. Its translation: CASSVETGGDTQYF.

This clone occurred once. This chain joins TRBV29-1 and TRBJ1-2; D is unresolved. The CDR3 covers 12 residues. The V gene lost 3 bases and the J gene lost 3 bases, with 8 bases spanning the gap. Looked up from germline, CDR1 is SQVTM and CDR2 is ANQGSEA. This chain's CDR3 is CSVDRQDYGYTF. The CDR3 DNA reads TGCAGCGTTGATAGGCAAGACTATGGCTACACCTTC. Based on the CDR3 plus reference TRBV29-1 and TRBJ1-2, the full variable domain is SAVISQKPSRDICQRGTSLTIQCQVDSQVTMMFWYRQQPGQSLTLIATANQGSEATYESGFVIDKFPISRPNLTFSTLTVSNMSPEDSSIYLCSVDRQDYGYTFGSGTRLTVV.

The chain uses TRBV5-1 and TRBJ2-1; no reliable D call. The germline CDR1 and CDR2 sequences are SGHRS and YFSETQ. Trimming removed 0 bases at V and 10 bases at J, with 8 bases between. The CDR3 spans 12 residues. This CDR3 reads CASSLGLWEQFF. DNA of the CDR3: TGCGCCAGCAGCTTGGGACTTTGGGAGCAGTTCTTC.

This rearrangement joins TRBV5-1 to TRBJ2-5, with D possibly matching TRBD1 (5 bases). The CDR3 covers 15 residues. The V gene's germline CDR1 is SGHRS and CDR2 YFSETQ. The V end lost 4 bases, the J end lost 2 bases, and 15 bases lay between the germline ends. The CDR3 DNA follows: TGCGCCAGCAGCAGGGCCCTGACAGATCAAGAGACCCAGTACTTC. It codes for CASSRALTDQETQYF.

This clone was seen once. CDR3 sequence (DNA): TGCAGCGTTGAAGCCCCCGGGACTGGCTCCTACGAGCAGTACTTC. Its translation is CSVEAPGTGSYEQYF. The chain carries TRBV29-1 and TRBJ2-7; perhaps TRBD2 as D (6 bases). CDR1 and CDR2 (germline): SQVTM, ANQGSEA. CDR3 length: 15 residues. Between the trimmed V and J ends, which lost 1 base and 0 bases, there was a span of 13 bases.

The rearrangement uses TRBV18 and TRBJ2-1; 7 nucleotides match TRBD2. V was clipped by 4 bases and J by 7 bases; unmatched bases: 1. CDR3 length: 12 amino acids. CDR1 and CDR2 from the germline V gene are KGHSH and LQKENI. The CDR3 sequence is CASSQAGNEQFF. CDR3 bases: TGTGCCAGCTCACAAGCGGGGAATGAGCAGTTCTTC.

The V call is TRBV27, the J call TRBJ2-2, with TRBD2 matching 15 bases. The CDR3 is 18 residues long. Germline CDR1 MNHEY, CDR2 SMNVEV (reference sequence). Trimming removed 3 bases from V and 5 bases from J; junction bases left unmatched: 7. CDR3: CASSFAGTSGRWTGELFF. The CDR3 region has the DNA TGTGCCAGCAGTTTCGCCGGGACTAGCGGGAGGTGGACCGGGGAGCTGTTTTTT.

The genes are TRBV7-3 and TRBJ1-1, with D possibly TRBD1 on 5 matching bases. This CDR3 is built from 15 residues. The V and J ends lost 3 bases and 4 bases respectively, with 15 bases between them. Germline CDR1 is SGHTA and CDR2 is FQGTGA. CDR3 region: CASSFQGAPSTEAFF. In nucleotides, the CDR3 is TGTGCCAGCAGCTTCCAGGGCGCCCCTTCCACTGAAGCTTTCTTT.

The genes are TRBV2 and TRBJ1-1; no reliable D call. The CDR3 loop spans 13 amino acids. The V end lost 11 bases, the J end lost 1 base, and 14 bases lay between the germline ends. The germline gives CDR1 SNHLY, CDR2 FYNNEI. The chain's CDR3 is CAGTTDSNTEAFF. CDR3 DNA: TGTGCCGGAACTACGGATTCGAACACTGAAGCTTTCTTT.

This sequence joins TRBV7-9 and TRBJ1-5, with 8 bases matching TRBD1. The J segment lost 8 bases and the V segment lost 2 bases, leaving 2 bases of the junction unmatched. Germline CDR1 reads SEHNR; CDR2 reads FQNEAQ (reference sequence). The CDR3 is made up of 13 amino acids. CDR3 bases: TGTGCCAGCAGCTTATACAGGGGGGAGCCCCAGCATTTT. Encoded protein: CASSLYRGEPQHF.

The V and J genes are TRBV6-5 and TRBJ2-1; D is ambiguous. With 2 bases removed from V and 5 bases from J, the gap between germline ends came to 7 bases. From germline, CDR1 is MNHEY and CDR2 SVGAGI. This CDR3 comprises 13 residues. The CDR3 DNA reads as TGTGCCAGCAGTTACGGTTCCCACAATGAGCAGTTCTTC. Protein: CASSYGSHNEQFF.

The gene calls are TRBV5-4 and TRBJ1-1; 7 positions match TRBD1. CDR3 length equals 15 residues. J lost 2 bases, V lost 4 bases, and 8 bases had no gene match. Germline CDR1 is SGHNT and CDR2 is YYREEE (reference sequence). The CDR3 nucleotides read TGTGCCAGCAGCCCCCCCGGGACAGTAAACACTGAAGCTTTCTTT. This sequence encodes CASSPPGTVNTEAFF.

The chain combines TRBV4-3 with TRBJ2-5; possible D gene TRBD1, 6 bases. This CDR3 contains 15 residues. The germline V gene has CDR1 LGHNA and CDR2 YSLEER. V shed 2 bases and J shed 7 bases, with 17 bases lying between them. The CDR3 is CASSQFSRDMGTQYF. CDR3 nucleotides: TGCGCCAGCAGCCAATTTTCCAGGGACATGGGGACCCAGTACTTC.

In regard to this clone: Different DNA sequences within this sample yield the same CDR3. The chain employs TRBV30 and TRBJ2-7; no clear D. The V and J ends lost 1 base and 2 bases respectively, with 6 bases between them. The germline V gene encodes CDR1 GTSNPN and CDR2 SVGIG (reference sequence). CDR3 size: 12 residues. The CDR3 sequence is CAWSASAYEQYF. DNA for the CDR3: TGTGCCTGGAGTGCCAGTGCCTACGAGCAGTACTTC.